Sequencing of this T cell receptor beta chain was carried out in a study of T cell responses to AZD1222 COVID-19 vaccine. Broader study findings: Vaccination with two AZD1222 doses was followed by a rise in Spike-specific TCR breadth and depth. Targets within unmutated variant regions were reportedly found for nearly half of spike-specific TCRs.

CDR3 size: 14 residues. Trimming took 2 bases from V and 2 from J, leaving 9 bases between them. Germline CDR1 LNHDA, CDR2 SQIVND (reference sequence). Sequencing used immunoSEQ multiplex PCR; TCRdb keeps in-frame clones, though not all of them. The sample holds more than 95,000 clones, roughly 87% seen once. For this clone: No antigen is known for it.

Material: peripheral blood, obtained on day 0 of AZD1222 vaccination. The chain employs TRBV19 and TRBJ1-1; the D gene is possibly TRBD1 (5 bases). The TCR was taken from an adult in good health. CDR3 nucleotide sequence: TGTGCCAGTAGTATAAAGCAGGGAAACACTGAAGCTTTCTTT. It yields the protein CASSIKQGNTEAFF.